A single sample gave rise to the 9 T cell receptor beta chains below, sequenced in a study of beta chain features in type 1 diabetes. These receptors' antigens are unknown. Expressed TCRB transcripts were sequenced because the entire RNA isolate underwent reverse transcription. Sequencing was performed with immunoSEQ multiplex PCR; in TCRdb, only in-frame clones are kept and a portion is missing. The sample holds approximately 170,000 clones, roughly 63% seen once. Study-wide results and caveats: There was a moderate but significant shortening of TCRB CDR3s in all four CD4+ subsets of Type 1 diabetes patients.

Sequences were obtained from naive CD4+ T cells from blood. Source of these receptors: a man in his thirties or forties with type 1 diabetes.

This chain uses TRBV20-1 with TRBJ1-1; the D gene is possibly TRBD1 (5 bases). Trimming took off 5 bases at V and 7 bases at J, with 11 bases between the two ends. The CDR3 sequence is 11 residues long. Per germline, CDR1 DFQATT and CDR2 SNEGSKA (reference sequence). CDR3 nucleotides: TGCAGTGCTCCCCGACAGCTTGAAGCTTTCTTT. This sequence encodes CSAPRQLEAFF.

V is TRBV10-2 and J is TRBJ2-1; no definite D call. Germline V lookup: CDR1 WSHSY, CDR2 SAAADI. V was trimmed by 6 bases and J by 6 bases, leaving 12 bases between them. This CDR3 has 13 residues. Written as DNA, the CDR3 is TGCGCCAGCAGGCTTGCTGGTAGCAATGAGCAGTTCTTC. This encodes CASRLAGSNEQFF.

The rearrangement links TRBV29-1 to TRBJ1-4, with D unresolved. The CDR3 extends over 12 amino acids. The ends were cut back, 6 bases at V and 3 bases at J, with 8 bases in the middle. Germline assignment: CDR1 SQVTM and CDR2 ANQGSEA. The CDR3 DNA sequence: TGCAGCGTCCGGTTAGCTAATGAAAAACTGTTTTTT. Residues: CSVRLANEKLFF.

The J gene is TRBJ2-1, the V gene TRBV15; 7 bases line up with TRBD2. Unmatched junction bases numbered 1, after V lost 0 bases and J lost 5 bases. Germline CDR1 reads LNHNV; CDR2 reads YYDKDF (reference sequence). The CDR3 covers 14 residues. CDR3 nucleotide sequence: TGTGCCACCAGCAGAGAACGGGGGGACAATGAGCAGTTCTTC. It yields the protein CATSRERGDNEQFF.

This chain links TRBV6-5 with TRBJ1-1; D remains unclear. CDR3 size: 10 residues. V shed 7 bases and J shed 7 bases, with 7 bases lying between them. CDR1 MNHEY and CDR2 SVGAGI come from the germline V gene. The CDR3 DNA sequence: TGTGCCAGCATTGAGATTGAAGCTTTCTTT. This translates into CASIEIEAFF.

The chain uses TRBV2 and TRBJ1-5; D is undetermined. The CDR3 has 12 residues. Germline assignment: CDR1 SNHLY and CDR2 FYNNEI. Between the trimmed V and J ends, which lost 6 bases and 1 base, there was a span of 4 bases. CDR3 loop: CASRESNQPQHF. In DNA, the CDR3 is TGTGCCAGCAGGGAAAGCAATCAGCCCCAGCATTTT. Full variable domain (remainder filled in from reference TRBV2 and TRBJ1-5): EPEVTQTPSHQVTQMGQEVILRCVPISNHLYFYWYRQILGQKVEFLVSFYNNEISEKSEIFDDQFSVERPDGSNFTLKIRSTKLEDSAMYFCASRESNQPQHFGDGTRLSIL.

This chain joins TRBV9 and TRBJ2-1, with D possibly matching TRBD2 (5 bases). Germline V lookup: CDR1 SGDLS, CDR2 YYNGEE. The CDR3 is made up of 16 amino acids. V lost 0 bases to trimming and J lost 2 bases, with 12 bases between them. This CDR3 reads CASSVGGDPTYNEQFF. CDR3 bases: TGTGCCAGCAGCGTAGGGGGAGATCCTACCTACAATGAGCAGTTCTTC.

This clone was observed a few times. The genes are TRBV28 and TRBJ2-7; 10 bases match TRBD1. The germline CDR1 and CDR2 sequences are MDHEN and SYDVKM. The CDR3 extends over 14 amino acids. J lost 6 bases, V lost 6 bases, and 8 bases had no gene match. CDR3 region: CASSVPGQGLEQYF. The CDR3, as DNA: TGTGCCAGCAGCGTTCCGGGACAGGGGCTCGAGCAGTACTTC.

This clone was seen only a few times. The J gene is TRBJ2-5, the V gene TRBV7-2, with TRBD2 as a possible D gene (6 bases). CDR1 SGHTA and CDR2 FQGNSA come from the germline V gene. V was pared by 5 bases and J by 1 base, with 14 bases between. The length of the CDR3 is 15 residues. This chain's CDR3 is CASSPGGGSQETQYF. CDR3 bases: TGTGCCAGCAGCCCGGGTGGGGGGAGCCAAGAGACCCAGTACTTC.